This T cell receptor beta chain was found in a study of shared clonotypes between healthy human individuals. Using immunoSEQ multiplex PCR, the repertoire was profiled, and TCRdb retains in-frame clones only, with some absent. The sample holds under 850,000 clones; approximately 92% are singletons and the top ten take under 30%. Trimming pared 8 bases from V and 1 base from J, leaving 15 bases between. The CDR3 loop spans 14 amino acids. Germline assignment: CDR1 ENHRY and CDR2 SYGVKD. Naive CD8 cells lacked CD45RO and underwent positive selection for CCR7, leaving out terminally differentiated effector memory CD45RA+ cells.

The chain recombines TRBV10-3 with TRBJ2-7, with D perhaps TRBD2 (6 bases). The clonotype was recovered from a man between 25 and 39 years old in good health. The sample comprised naive CD8+ T cells sorted from blood. CDR3 in amino acids: CAIGGAPRSYEQYF. The CDR3 DNA reads as TGTGCCATCGGAGGGGCGCCGAGGTCCTACGAGCAGTACTTC.